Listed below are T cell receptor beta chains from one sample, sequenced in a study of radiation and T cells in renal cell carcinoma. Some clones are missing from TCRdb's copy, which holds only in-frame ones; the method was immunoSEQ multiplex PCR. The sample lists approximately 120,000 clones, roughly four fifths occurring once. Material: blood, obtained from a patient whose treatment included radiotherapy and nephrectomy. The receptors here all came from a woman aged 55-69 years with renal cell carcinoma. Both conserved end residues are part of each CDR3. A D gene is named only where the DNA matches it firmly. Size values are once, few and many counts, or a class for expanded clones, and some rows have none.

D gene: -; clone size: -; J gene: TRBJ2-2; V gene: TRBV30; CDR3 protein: CAWERTGELFF; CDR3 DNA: TGTGCCTGGGAGCGGACCGGGGAGCTGTTTTTT
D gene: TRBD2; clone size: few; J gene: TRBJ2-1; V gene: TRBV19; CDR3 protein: CASSIDSVRGSGGANEQFF; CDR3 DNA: TGTGCCAGTAGTATAGATTCGGTCCGAGGTAGCGGGGGGGCTAATGAGCAGTTCTTC
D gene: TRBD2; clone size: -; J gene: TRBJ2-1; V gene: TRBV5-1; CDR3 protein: CASSPWTSGSNNEQFF; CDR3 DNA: TGCGCCAGCAGCCCCTGGACTAGCGGGAGTAACAATGAGCAGTTCTTC
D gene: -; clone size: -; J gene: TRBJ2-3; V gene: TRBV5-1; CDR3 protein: CASSLAAGARRTDTQYF; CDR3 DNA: TGCGCCAGCAGCTTGGCCGCGGGGGCGCGCCGTACAGATACGCAGTATTTT
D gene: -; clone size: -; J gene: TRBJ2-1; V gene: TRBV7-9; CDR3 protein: CASSPGPRDYNEQFF; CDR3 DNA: TGTGCCAGCAGCCCGGGGCCTAGGGACTACAATGAGCAGTTCTTC
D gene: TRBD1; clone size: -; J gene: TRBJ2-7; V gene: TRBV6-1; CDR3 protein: CASSDGALNRGRYEQYF; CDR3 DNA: TGTGCCAGCAGTGATGGGGCCTTAAACAGGGGGAGGTACGAGCAGTACTTC
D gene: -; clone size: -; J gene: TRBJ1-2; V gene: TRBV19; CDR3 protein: CASSISLRQGGYTF; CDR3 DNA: TGTGCCAGTAGTATTTCACTGCGGCAGGGCGGCTACACCTTC
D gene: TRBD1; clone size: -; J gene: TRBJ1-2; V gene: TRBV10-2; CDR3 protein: CASSDRAVNYGYTF; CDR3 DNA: TGCGCCAGCAGCGACAGGGCGGTTAACTATGGCTACACCTTC
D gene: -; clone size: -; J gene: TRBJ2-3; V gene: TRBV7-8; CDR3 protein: CASRRDTDTQYF; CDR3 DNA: TGTGCCAGCAGACGGGACACAGATACGCAGTATTTT
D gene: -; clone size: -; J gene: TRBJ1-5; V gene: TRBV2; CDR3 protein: CASRLGQINQPQHF; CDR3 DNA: TGTGCCAGCCGACTGGGGCAGATCAATCAGCCCCAGCATTTT
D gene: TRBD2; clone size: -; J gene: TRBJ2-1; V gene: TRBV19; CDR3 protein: CASALAGSPHNEQFF; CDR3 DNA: TGTGCCAGCGCTCTAGCGGGGTCCCCCCACAATGAGCAGTTCTTC
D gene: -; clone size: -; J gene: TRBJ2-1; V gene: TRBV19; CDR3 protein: CASSTGQITYNEQFF; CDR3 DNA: TGTGCCAGTAGCACAGGACAGATTACCTACAATGAGCAGTTCTTC
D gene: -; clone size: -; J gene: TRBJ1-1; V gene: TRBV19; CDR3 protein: CASSRIRTEAFF; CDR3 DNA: TGTGCCAGTAGTAGGATTCGGACCGAAGCTTTCTTT
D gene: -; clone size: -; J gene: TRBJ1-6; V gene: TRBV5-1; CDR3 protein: CASSLEYSPLHF; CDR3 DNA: TGCGCCAGCAGCTTGGAGTATTCACCCCTCCACTTT
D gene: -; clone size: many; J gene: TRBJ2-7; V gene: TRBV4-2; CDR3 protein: CASSQVGSDYEQYF; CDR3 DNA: TGTGCCAGCAGCCAAGTTGGCAGCGACTACGAGCAGTACTTC
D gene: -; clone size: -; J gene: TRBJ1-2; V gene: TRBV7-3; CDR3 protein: CASRPSAATQGGYTF; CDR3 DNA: TGTGCCAGCCGTCCGTCTGCGGCCACCCAGGGTGGCTACACCTTC
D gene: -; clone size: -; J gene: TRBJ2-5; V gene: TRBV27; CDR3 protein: CASSSLTSQETQYF; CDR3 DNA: TGTGCCAGCAGTTCTCTGACTAGCCAAGAGACCCAGTACTTC
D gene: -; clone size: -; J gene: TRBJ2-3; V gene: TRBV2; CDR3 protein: CASKGLYRTDTQYF; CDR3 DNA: TGTGCCAGCAAAGGACTGTACCGCACAGATACGCAGTATTTT
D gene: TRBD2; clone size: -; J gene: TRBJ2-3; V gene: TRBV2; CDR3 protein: CASSTRTSGGNTQYF; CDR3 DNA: TGTGCCAGCAGTACGCGGACTAGCGGGGGGAATACGCAGTATTTT
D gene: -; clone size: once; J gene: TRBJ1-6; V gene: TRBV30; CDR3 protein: CAWSVTSIGNSPLHF; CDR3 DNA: TGTGCCTGGAGTGTAACTTCAATTGGTAATTCACCCCTCCACTTT
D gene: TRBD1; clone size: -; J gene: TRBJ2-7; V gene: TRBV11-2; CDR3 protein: CASSRDRGPLYEQYF; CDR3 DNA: TGTGCCAGCAGCCGGGACAGGGGACCCCTCTACGAGCAGTACTTC
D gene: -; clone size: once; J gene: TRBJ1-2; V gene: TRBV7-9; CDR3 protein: CASSLEGGYTF; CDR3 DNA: TGTGCCAGCAGCCTGGAGGGCGGCTACACCTTC
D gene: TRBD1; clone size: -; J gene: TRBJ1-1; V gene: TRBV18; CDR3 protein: CASSGRTGGNTEAFF; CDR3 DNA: TGTGCCAGCTCAGGACGGACAGGGGGCAACACTGAAGCTTTCTTT
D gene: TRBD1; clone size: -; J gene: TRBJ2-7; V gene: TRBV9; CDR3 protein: CASSPGQISYEQYF; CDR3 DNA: TGTGCCAGCAGCCCGGGACAGATCTCCTACGAGCAGTACTTC
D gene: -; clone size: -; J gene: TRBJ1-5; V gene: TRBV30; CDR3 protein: CAWSPGTAFVQPQHF; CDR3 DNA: TGTGCCTGGAGTCCGGGGACCGCCTTTGTTCAGCCCCAGCATTTT
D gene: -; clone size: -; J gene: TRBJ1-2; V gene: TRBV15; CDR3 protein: CATSRELGAPSF; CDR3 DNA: TGTGCCACCAGCAGAGAGCTCGGGGCGCCAAGCTTC
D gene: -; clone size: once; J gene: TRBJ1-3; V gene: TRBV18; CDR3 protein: CASSPNTISSGNTIYF; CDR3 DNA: TGTGCCAGCTCACCGAACACGATCAGCTCTGGAAACACCATATATTTT
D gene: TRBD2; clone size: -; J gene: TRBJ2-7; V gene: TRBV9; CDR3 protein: CASSAKGLAGSYEQYF; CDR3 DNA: TGTGCCAGCAGCGCGAAGGGACTAGCGGGGTCCTACGAGCAGTACTTC
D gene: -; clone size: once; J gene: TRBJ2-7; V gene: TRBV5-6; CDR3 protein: CASSLLIGEQYF; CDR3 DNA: TGTGCCAGCAGCTTGCTTATCGGGGAGCAGTACTTC
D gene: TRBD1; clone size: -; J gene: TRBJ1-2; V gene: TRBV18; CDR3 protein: CASSPPIVRGPYGYTF; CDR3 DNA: TGTGCCAGCTCACCACCGATTGTGAGGGGGCCCTATGGCTACACCTTC
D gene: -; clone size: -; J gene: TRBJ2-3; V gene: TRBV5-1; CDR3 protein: CASSPNYGWGDRTDTQYF; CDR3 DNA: TGCGCCAGCAGCCCCAATTATGGGTGGGGGGATCGGACAGATACGCAGTATTTT